This T cell receptor beta chain was sequenced for a study of T cells in narcolepsy. Findings of the study overall: Autoreactive clone sequences were missing from some blood memory CD4+ repertoires. Healthy controls reportedly lacked the autoreactive clonotypes serially found in patients' blood. HCRT-specific and TRIB2-specific autoreactive clonotypes appeared among same-patient CSF and blood CD4+ clonotypes.

The protocol was immunoSEQ multiplex PCR, while the TCRdb copy is restricted to in-frame clones and leaves out a portion. The repertoire holds about 25,000 clones, with approximately 85% as singletons. This CDR3 has 14 residues. CDR1 and CDR2 (germline): SGHDT, YYEEEE. Trimming took 3 bases from V and 4 from J, leaving 11 bases between them. Comment on this clone: The antigen remains unidentified.

This TCR came from a human donor with narcolepsy. Sequenced sample: CD45RA- memory CD4+ T cells from PBMCs. The chain links TRBV5-6 to TRBJ1-3; possibly TRBD1 for D (6 bases). CDR3 coding DNA: TGTGCCAGCAGCTGGGGGGGCCAAGGAAACACCATATATTTT. It yields the protein CASSWGGQGNTIYF. Based on the CDR3 plus reference TRBV5-6 and TRBJ1-3, the full variable domain is DAGVTQSPTHLIKTRGQQVTLRCSPKSGHDTVSWYQQALGQGPQFIFQYYEEEERQRGNFPDRFSGHQFPNYSSELNVNALLLGDSALYLCASSWGGQGNTIYFGEGSWLTVV.